What follows are 30 T cell receptor beta chains derived from one specimen sequenced in a study of cytotoxic CD8 clonotypes in ibrutinib-treated CLL. The method was immunoSEQ multiplex PCR; TCRdb's version includes in-frame clones alone and lacks a portion of them. The sample yields about 300,000 clones, 65% to 85% seen once. The sequences come from PBMCs, collected at disease progression, from a patient treated with ibrutinib. The receptor source for this set is a human donor with chronic lymphocytic leukemia.

The chain uses TRBV5-1 and TRBJ2-1; D may be TRBD1 (5 bases). The CDR3 is made up of 12 amino acids. In germline, CDR1 is SGHRS, CDR2 YFSETQ. V was cut by 0 bases and J by 10 bases, with 8 bases left in between. The CDR3 DNA is TGCGCCAGCAGCTTGGGCCCAGGGGAGCAGTTCTTC. Translating it yields CASSLGPGEQFF.

This clone was recorded a few times. This rearrangement joins TRBV28 to TRBJ2-7; D is possibly TRBD1 or TRBD2 (9 bases each). Deletions cut 5 bases from V and 2 bases from J, with 25 bases between. This CDR3 comprises 18 residues. Germline values: CDR1 MDHEN, CDR2 SYDVKM. The CDR3, as DNA: TGTGCCAGCAGTCAAACAGGGGGCTGGCTAGCGGGAACCTACGAGCAGTACTTC. Protein product: CASSQTGGWLAGTYEQYF. Full variable domain (missing parts from reference TRBV28 and TRBJ2-7): DVKVTQSSRYLVKRTGEKVFLECVQDMDHENMFWYRQDPGLGLRLIYFSYDVKMKEKGDIPEGYSVSREKKERFSLILESASTNQTSMYLCASSQTGGWLAGTYEQYFGPGTRLTVT.

This chain joins TRBV19 and TRBJ2-5; 7 bases agree with TRBD1. This CDR3 is 14 amino acids long. V lost 5 bases to trimming and J lost 5 bases; unmatched junction nucleotides: 8. Germline values: CDR1 LNHDA, CDR2 SQIVND (reference sequence). For the CDR3, the DNA is TGTGCCAGTAGTGCTACGACAGGGCGGGAGACCCAGTACTTC. Translating it yields CASSATTGRETQYF.

This rearrangement joins TRBV27 to TRBJ2-1, with D possibly being TRBD1 or TRBD2 (5 bases each). The CDR3 totals 17 residues. V was shortened by 5 bases and J by 5 bases, with 22 bases between the two germline ends. CDR1 is MNHEY, CDR2 SMNVEV, per germline (reference sequence). CDR3 protein: CASSPLPGDPPHNEQFF. The CDR3 coding sequence is TGTGCCAGCAGTCCCCTCCCCGGGGACCCCCCCCACAATGAGCAGTTCTTC.

This clone has more than one count but fewer than ten. This chain connects TRBV7-9 to TRBJ2-7, with a possible D match to TRBD1 (5 bases). From germline, CDR1 is SEHNR and CDR2 FQNEAQ (reference sequence). Trimming removed 5 bases from V and 2 bases from J, with 10 bases in between. CDR3 length equals 13 residues. This CDR3 is CASSPRVPYEQYF. In DNA form, the CDR3 reads TGTGCCAGCAGCCCCAGGGTTCCCTACGAGCAGTACTTC.

This clone came up a few times. V usage is TRBV5-1 and J usage is TRBJ2-5, with 14 nucleotides matching TRBD2. The CDR3 is 16 residues long. Germline CDR1 is SGHRS and CDR2 is YFSETQ. The ends lost 2 bases at V and 7 bases at J; junction bases unmatched: 7. CDR3 coding DNA: TGCGCCAGCAGCTTCCAGGGACTAGCGGGGGACAGGACCCAGTACTTC. As protein: CASSFQGLAGDRTQYF.

The V and J genes are TRBV7-3 and TRBJ2-7, with D perhaps matching TRBD1 or TRBD2 (7 bases each). The CDR3 runs to 15 residues. Trimming left V 4 bases short and J 4 bases short, with 17 bases between. Germline loops: CDR1 SGHTA, CDR2 FQGTGA. CDR3 DNA: TGTGCCAGCAGCTCCCTCCCAGGGGGGGCTTACGAGCAGTACTTC. It encodes CASSSLPGGAYEQYF.

The rearrangement uses TRBV18 and TRBJ2-7, with no clear D. From germline, CDR1 is KGHSH and CDR2 LQKENI. The CDR3 is 15 amino acids. V lost 5 bases to trimming and J lost 3 bases, with 17 bases between them. The CDR3 nucleotides read TGTGCCAGCTCAAATTACCCCAACCCCGGCTACGAGCAGTACTTC. This encodes CASSNYPNPGYEQYF.

CDR3 coding DNA: TGTGCCAGCAGCCGTTCGGGGTACGGCTACACCTTC. This codes for CASSRSGYGYTF. The chain carries TRBV5-4 and TRBJ1-2; D is undetermined. The CDR3 consists of 12 residues. Germline V gene data show CDR1 as SGHNT and CDR2 as YYREEE (reference sequence). V lost 4 bases and J 8 bases, leaving 12 bases between the germline ends.

This chain connects TRBV13 to TRBJ1-1; D not certain. The germline CDR1 and CDR2 sequences are PRHDT and FYEKMQ (reference sequence). V lost 0 bases and J 14 bases, leaving 19 bases between the germline ends. The CDR3 loop spans 14 amino acids. In nucleotides, the CDR3 is TGTGCCAGCAGCTTAGGTGGTAGGACCGCCCCCGGATTCTTT. It codes for CASSLGGRTAPGFF.

V gene TRBV18 combines with J gene TRBJ1-2; D remains ambiguous. Germline lookup yields CDR1 KGHSH and CDR2 LQKENI. The V end lost 5 bases, the J end lost 4 bases, and 17 bases lay between the germline ends. The CDR3 covers 15 residues. The CDR3 here is CASSAGYRSFYGYTF. Written as DNA, the CDR3 is TGTGCCAGCTCAGCTGGGTATAGGTCTTTCTATGGCTACACCTTC.

This rearrangement joins TRBV11-2 to TRBJ1-4, with TRBD1 as a possible D gene (5 bases). Germline CDR1 reads SGHAT; CDR2 reads FQNNGV. V was clipped by 5 bases and J by 8 bases, with 12 bases between them. The CDR3 is 13 residues long. For the CDR3, the DNA is TGTGCCAGCAGCCTATGGGACCGCGAAAAACTGTTTTTT. This sequence encodes CASSLWDREKLFF. Looking up the rest from reference TRBV11-2 and TRBJ1-4 gives the full variable domain: EAGVAQSPRYKIIEKRQSVAFWCNPISGHATLYWYQQILGQGPKLLIQFQNNGVVDDSQLPKDRFSAERLKGVDSTLKIQPAKLEDSAVYLCASSLWDREKLFFGSGTQLSVL.

The chain is built from TRBV2 and TRBJ1-6, with D unclear. CDR1 is SNHLY and CDR2 is FYNNEI in the germline V gene. Trimming shortened V by 5 bases and J by 0 bases, and 8 bases separated the two germline ends. The length of the CDR3 is 15 residues. The CDR3 DNA is TGTGCCAGCAGTCCTGGGTCCTCCTATAATTCACCCCTCCACTTT. Residues: CASSPGSSYNSPLHF.

This chain connects TRBV5-1 to TRBJ2-2, with 10 positions matching TRBD1. Germline CDR1 SGHRS, CDR2 YFSETQ. The CDR3 consists of 17 residues. The V and J ends lost 2 bases and 2 bases, in that order; junction bases with no gene match: 6. The CDR3 DNA follows: TGCGCCAGCAGCTTCCCCGACAGGGGGCTTAACACCGGGGAGCTGTTTTTT. Residues: CASSFPDRGLNTGELFF.

V and J are TRBV29-1 and TRBJ1-1, with D possibly matching TRBD1 (6 bases). Germline CDR1 is SQVTM and CDR2 is ANQGSEA. Between the trimmed V and J ends, which lost 4 bases and 11 bases, there was a span of 14 bases. The CDR3 covers 11 residues. The CDR3 is CSVVRGQYAFF. The CDR3 coding sequence is TGCAGCGTTGTCAGGGGACAATACGCTTTCTTT.

The chain employs TRBV11-3 and TRBJ2-2, with D maybe TRBD1 (6 bases). Deletions cut 8 bases from V and 1 base from J, with 14 bases between. The CDR3 is 15 residues long. Germline V lookup: CDR1 SGHNT, CDR2 YENEEA. CDR3 region: CASANMDRNTGELFF. Written as DNA, the CDR3 is TGTGCCAGCGCAAATATGGACAGGAACACCGGGGAGCTGTTTTTT. The full variable domain, its missing parts supplied by reference TRBV11-3 and TRBJ2-2, is EAGVVQSPRYKIIEKKQPVAFWCNPISGHNTLYWYLQNLGQGPELLIRYENEEAVDDSQLPKDRFSAERLKGVDSTLKIQPAELGDSAVYLCASANMDRNTGELFFGEGSRLTVL.

This chain connects TRBV9 to TRBJ2-2, with D perhaps matching TRBD2 (6 bases). V lost 0 bases and J lost 5, with 14 bases in between. Germline V gene lookup returns CDR1 SGDLS and CDR2 YYNGEE. CDR3 length equals 16 residues. The CDR3 protein is CASSVDGGAWTGELFF. In DNA form, the CDR3 reads TGTGCCAGCAGCGTAGATGGCGGGGCATGGACCGGGGAGCTGTTTTTT. Full variable domain (rest looked up from reference TRBV9 and TRBJ2-2): DSGVTQTPKHLITATGQRVTLRCSPRSGDLSVYWYQQSLDQGLQFLIQYYNGEERAKGNILERFSAQQFPDLHSELNLSSLELGDSALYFCASSVDGGAWTGELFFGEGSRLTVL.

J is TRBJ2-3 and V is TRBV7-9; TRBD2 might be the D (5 bases). The CDR3 sequence is 14 residues long. V dropped 1 base and J dropped 5 bases, with 10 bases sitting between them. From germline, CDR1 is SEHNR and CDR2 FQNEAQ (reference sequence). The DNA for the CDR3 is TGTGCCAGCAGCTTAGGTAACCGGGGAGATACGCAGTATTTT. Translated: CASSLGNRGDTQYF.

J is TRBJ2-1 and V is TRBV7-3, with TRBD1 matching 7 bases. The V gene end was trimmed by 5 bases and the J gene end by 8 bases; junction bases not matched to a gene: 6. From germline, CDR1 is SGHTA and CDR2 FQGTGA. This CDR3 comprises 13 residues. CDR3 nucleotide sequence: TGTGCCAGCAGCGTAGGGGGCCGTGATGAGCAGTTCTTC. It is translated as CASSVGGRDEQFF.

The rearrangement links TRBV7-2 to TRBJ2-1; 7 nucleotides line up with TRBD1. The germline V gene encodes CDR1 SGHTA and CDR2 FQGNSA. With V trimmed by 0 bases and J by 2 bases, 4 bases remained unmatched. This CDR3 is built from 16 residues. The CDR3 here is CASSLADRAAYNEQFF. CDR3 nucleotides: TGTGCCAGCAGCTTAGCAGACAGGGCCGCCTACAATGAGCAGTTCTTC. The full variable domain, in which reference TRBV7-2 and TRBJ2-1 provide the parts outside the CDR3, is GAGVSQSPSNKVTEKGKDVELRCDPISGHTALYWYRQSLGQGLEFLIYFQGNSAPDKSGLPSDRFSAERTGGSVSTLTIQRTQQEDSAVYLCASSLADRAAYNEQFFGPGTRLTVL.

The chain recombines TRBV28 with TRBJ2-3; TRBD1 aligns across 10 bases. CDR1 and CDR2 (germline): MDHEN, SYDVKM. The V gene end was trimmed by 8 bases and the J gene end by 11 bases; junction bases not matched to a gene: 13. This CDR3 has 14 amino acids. In DNA, the CDR3 is TGTGCCAGCTCGCGGACAGGGGGGGGAGAAGGGCAGTATTTT. Translating it yields CASSRTGGGEGQYF.

The chain employs TRBV9 and TRBJ1-1; D is unresolved. Germline values: CDR1 SGDLS, CDR2 YYNGEE. The CDR3 consists of 12 residues. V lost 9 bases and J 8 bases, leaving 17 bases between the germline ends. The CDR3 is CAITLEVGEAFF. The CDR3 DNA reads TGTGCCATCACCCTTGAGGTAGGGGAAGCTTTCTTT.

To note about this clone: One end of the junction is discordant with germline, which a read error may explain. The V and J genes are TRBV19 and TRBJ2-3, with 14 nucleotides matching TRBD2. This CDR3 has 19 amino acids. Germline assignment: CDR1 LNHDA and CDR2 SQIVND (reference sequence). CDR3 coding DNA: TGTGCCAGTAGTATGGGAGGGACTAGCGGGAGCCGGCGCACAGATACGCGGTATTTT. Protein sequence: CASSMGGTSGSRRTDTRYF.

The rearrangement links TRBV18 to TRBJ1-3; D is uncertain. Trimming cost V 5 bases and J 4 bases, with 6 bases left between them. The germline gives CDR1 KGHSH, CDR2 LQKENI. CDR3 length: 12 amino acids. CDR3 in DNA: TGTGCCAGCTCAGGGAGCGGAAACACCATATATTTT. Its translation is CASSGSGNTIYF. The whole variable domain, remainder taken from reference TRBV18 and TRBJ1-3, is NAGVMQNPRHLVRRRGQEARLRCSPMKGHSHVYWYRQLPEEGLKFMVYLQKENIIDESGMPKERFSAEFPKEGPSILRIQQVVRGDSAAYFCASSGSGNTIYFGEGSWLTVV.

The rearrangement uses TRBV2 and TRBJ1-6, with D possibly being TRBD1 (6 bases). The CDR3 is made up of 15 amino acids. CDR1 is SNHLY and CDR2 is FYNNEI in the germline V gene. Trimming stripped 6 bases from V and 8 bases from J, with 17 bases between. CDR3 nucleotide sequence: TGTGCCAGCAGCCGGAGGGAGACAGGAGATTCACCCCTCCACTTT. Its translation is CASSRRETGDSPLHF. Drawing the rest from reference TRBV2 and TRBJ1-6, the complete variable domain is EPEVTQTPSHQVTQMGQEVILRCVPISNHLYFYWYRQILGQKVEFLVSFYNNEISEKSEIFDDQFSVERPDGSNFTLKIRSTKLEDSAMYFCASSRRETGDSPLHFGNGTRLTVT.

About this clone: This may stem from a read error, because a much larger clone lies one nucleotide away. V usage is TRBV27 and J usage is TRBJ2-3; D gene unclear. The ends were cut back, 6 bases at V and 2 bases at J, with 3 bases in the middle. Germline V gives CDR1 MNHEY, CDR2 SMNVEV (reference sequence). This CDR3 spans 11 amino acids. Written as DNA, the CDR3 is TGTGCCAGCAGCGACACAGATACGCAGTATTTT. Its protein is CASSDTDTQYF.

This chain links TRBV25-1 with TRBJ1-1; D unclear. V was cut by 4 bases and J by 5 bases, with 17 bases left in between. The germline V gene encodes CDR1 MGHDK and CDR2 SYGVNS. CDR3 length: 15 residues. CDR3 nucleotide sequence: TGTGCCAGCAGTGTGCCGGGTCTAGGAGATACTGAAGCTTTCTTT. Protein product: CASSVPGLGDTEAFF.

About this clone: One junction end does not reproduce the germline sequence, and a read error may be involved. This chain connects TRBV7-2 to TRBJ2-5; 14 nucleotides match TRBD2. CDR1 and CDR2 (germline): SGHTA, FQGNSA. The CDR3 runs 14 residues. CDR3 protein: CASSPPQGLAGADF. The DNA of the CDR3 is TGTGCCAGCAGCCCCCCCCAGGGACTAGCGGGAGCAGACTTC.

The CDR3 reads CATSRGLKETQYF. CDR3 nucleotide sequence: TGTGCCACCAGCAGAGGACTAAAAGAGACCCAGTACTTC. The chain employs TRBV15 and TRBJ2-5, with D perhaps matching TRBD2 (5 bases). V shed 1 base and J shed 3 bases, with 6 bases lying between them. This CDR3 has 13 residues. In germline, CDR1 is LNHNV, CDR2 YYDKDF (reference sequence).

The chain carries TRBV11-2 and TRBJ2-7; 9 nucleotides align to TRBD1. V trimming: 5 bases; J trimming: 4 bases; junction bases outside the gene matches: 6. The CDR3 length is 14 residues. CDR1 and CDR2 from the germline V gene are SGHAT and FQNNGV. Here the CDR3 reads CASSLGTGPYEQYF. Here the CDR3 DNA reads TGTGCCAGCAGCCTCGGGACAGGGCCTTACGAGCAGTACTTC.